Below, 26 T cell receptor beta chains from the same sample are listed, as sequenced in a study of human T cells and chemical hapten exposure. The time point: patch test 2, 6 weeks after DPC sensitization. Treatment given: therapeutic diphenylcyclopropenone sensitization with weekly scalp DPC. A single record per CDR3 protein comes from TCRdb applying MiXCR to the RACE reads. The sample has tens of thousands of distinct CDR3 sequences, about 10% seen once. This material consisted of whole blood, taken in connection with sensitization to the hapten diphenylcyclopropenone (DPC). These receptor sequences come from a woman in her forties or fifties with alopecia areata. Some clones in this sample may be carry-over from other donors' samples.

In its sample, this clonotype was seen many times. The chain couples TRBV7-2 to TRBJ2-7; the D gene is possibly TRBD2 (6 bases). Between the trimmed V and J ends, which lost 4 bases and 0 bases, there was a span of 16 bases. The CDR3 length is 16 residues. The germline V gene encodes CDR1 SGHTA and CDR2 FQGNSA. Here the CDR3 reads CASSSEGRLRSYEQYF. The CDR3 DNA reads TGTGCCAGCAGCTCGGAGGGGCGACTCCGCTCCTACGAGCAGTACTTC. Combining the CDR3 with reference TRBV7-2 and TRBJ2-7 gives the whole variable domain GAGVSQSPSNKVTEKGKDVELRCDPISGHTALYWYRQSLGQGLEFLIYFQGNSAPDKSGLPSDRFSAERTGGSVSTLTIQRTQQEDSAVYLCASSSEGRLRSYEQYFGPGTRLTVT.

The chain couples TRBV20-1 to TRBJ2-2; D not resolved. CDR3 length: 12 residues. Germline values: CDR1 DFQATT, CDR2 SNEGSKA (reference sequence). V was pared by 2 bases and J by 7 bases, with 8 bases between. This CDR3 reads CSARQYGGELFF. CDR3 DNA sequence: TGCAGTGCTAGACAGTATGGCGGGGAGCTGTTTTTT.

The genes are TRBV29-1 and TRBJ2-1, with 11 bases identical to TRBD1. Germline V lookup: CDR1 SQVTM, CDR2 ANQGSEA. This CDR3 comprises 16 residues. V dropped 6 bases and J dropped 6; count of bases not matched to a gene: 13. This chain's CDR3 is CSVLTAGTGGVNEQFF. CDR3 bases: TGCAGCGTCCTGACGGCTGGGACAGGGGGTGTCAATGAGCAGTTCTTC.

The chain recombines TRBV20-1 with TRBJ2-7, with 15 bases that match TRBD2. Per germline, CDR1 DFQATT and CDR2 SNEGSKA (reference sequence). J lost 4 bases, V lost 6 bases, and 4 bases had no gene match. This CDR3 has 14 amino acids. In nucleotides, the CDR3 is TGCAGTGCCCGGACTAGCGGGAGGGCGTACGAGCAGTACTTC. Encoded protein: CSARTSGRAYEQYF.

V is TRBV20-1 and J is TRBJ1-5, with D possibly being TRBD1 (5 bases). Germline-derived CDR1 and CDR2 are DFQATT and SNEGSKA (reference sequence). Trimming shortened V by 3 bases and J by 7 bases, and 13 bases separated the two germline ends. The CDR3 has 13 residues. The CDR3 region is CSASSRVGQPQHF. The DNA for the CDR3 is TGCAGTGCTAGTAGCAGGGTGGGGCAGCCCCAGCATTTT.

This clonotype was counted ten times or more. The chain is built from TRBV7-9 and TRBJ1-4; no clear D gene. V lost 1 base and J lost 8, with 8 bases in between. The germline gives CDR1 SEHNR, CDR2 FQNEAQ (reference sequence). This CDR3 comprises 13 residues. In DNA, the CDR3 is TGTGCCAGCAGCTTAGGGACGGCGGAAAAACTGTTTTTT. Translating it yields CASSLGTAEKLFF.

This clonotype has ten or more counts. The V gene is TRBV11-2, the J gene TRBJ1-1; D ambiguous. Germline V lookup: CDR1 SGHAT, CDR2 FQNNGV. Trimming removed 6 bases at V and 2 bases at J, with 13 bases between. This CDR3 is built from 14 residues. CDR3 sequence (DNA): TGTGCCAGCAGGGGATCAGATCGTAACACTGAAGCTTTCTTT. Translating it yields CASRGSDRNTEAFF.

The chain combines TRBV15 with TRBJ1-2, with D unclear. CDR1 and CDR2 from the germline V gene are LNHNV and YYDKDF (reference sequence). V lost 1 base, J lost 7 bases, and 13 bases lay in between. CDR3 length: 14 amino acids. The CDR3 spells CATSRVGPGVGYTF. CDR3 nucleotide sequence: TGTGCCACCAGCAGAGTGGGTCCTGGTGTTGGCTACACCTTC.

The chain employs TRBV6-5 and TRBJ1-1; D not resolved. The length of the CDR3 is 14 residues. V lost 5 bases, J lost 0 bases, and 10 bases lay in between. Germline CDR1 and CDR2: MNHEY and SVGAGI. CDR3 amino acids: CASSPATMNTEAFF. The CDR3 DNA reads TGTGCCAGCAGTCCAGCCACCATGAACACTGAAGCTTTCTTT.

The chain links TRBV3-1 to TRBJ2-3; TRBD2 agrees at 8 bases. With 4 bases clipped from V and 1 base from J, the junction kept 4 bases outside the gene matches. CDR1 and CDR2 (germline): LGHDT, YNNKEL (reference sequence). The CDR3 totals 15 residues. The CDR3 is CASSLNSGGTDTQYF. CDR3 nucleotide sequence: TGTGCCAGCAGCCTTAATAGCGGGGGCACAGATACGCAGTATTTT.

A note on this clonotype: This may come from a read error, since a much larger clone is one base off. The V and J genes are TRBV21-1 and TRBJ2-7; the table gives TRBD1 as D, unverified against the DNA. TRBV21-1 has pseudogene status. The CDR3 totals 15 residues. The CDR3 is CASRLIGQSCYGQYF. The CDR3 DNA is TGTGCCAGCAGGCTAATTGGACAGTCTTGTTACGGGCAGTACTTC.

This clonotype was observed many times. This chain connects TRBV7-9 to TRBJ2-7; D is possibly TRBD1 or TRBD2 (5 bases each). Germline V CDR1 and CDR2: SEHNR, FQNEAQ (reference sequence). This CDR3 has 14 amino acids. Trimming left V 4 bases short and J 2 bases short, with 12 bases between. The CDR3 DNA is TGTGCCAGCAGCTCCGGGACCCTTGCCTACGAGCAGTACTTC. Amino acid sequence: CASSSGTLAYEQYF. Filled out from reference TRBV7-9 and TRBJ2-7, the complete variable domain reads DTGVSQNPRHKITKRGQNVTFRCDPISEHNRLYWYRQTLGQGPEFLTYFQNEAQLEKSRLLSDRFSAERPKGSFSTLEIQRTEQGDSAMYLCASSSGTLAYEQYFGPGTRLTVT.

In its sample, this clonotype was seen a few times. The rearrangement joins TRBV20-1 to TRBJ2-1, with D unclear. The CDR3 sequence is 11 residues long. Trimming removed 3 bases from V and 7 bases from J, with 7 bases in between. CDR1 and CDR2 (germline): DFQATT, SNEGSKA (reference sequence). The CDR3 bases are TGCAGTGCTAGTTCTGTAAATGAGCAGTTCTTC. Translation: CSASSVNEQFF.

This clonotype was counted many times. The chain has TRBV5-6 and TRBJ1-1; D unclear. The CDR3 runs 12 residues. Germline V gives CDR1 SGHDT, CDR2 YYEEEE. Trimming stripped 4 bases from V and 4 bases from J, with 8 bases between. CDR3 residues: CASSQVSTEAFF. The CDR3 DNA follows: TGTGCCAGCAGCCAAGTTTCCACTGAAGCTTTCTTT.

This clonotype has ten or more counts. V and J are TRBV27 and TRBJ2-1; 7 bases are shared with TRBD2. J was trimmed by 11 bases and V by 2 bases; bases with no gene match: 6. The CDR3 is 13 residues long. Germline V gene lookup returns CDR1 MNHEY and CDR2 SMNVEV (reference sequence). The DNA for the CDR3 is TGTGCCAGCAGTTTAGGCCTAGCGGAGAAGCAGTTCTTC. It yields the protein CASSLGLAEKQFF.

This clonotype was seen at least ten times. The rearrangement links TRBV3-2 to TRBJ1-1; the table calls TRBD1, which could not be checked here. TRBV3-2 constitutes a pseudogene. This CDR3 has 17 amino acids. The CDR3 reads CASSQKVRGLEDTEAFF. The CDR3 DNA sequence: TGTGCCAGCAGCCAAAAAGTCAGGGGGCTAGAAGACACTGAAGCTTTCTTT.

J is TRBJ2-1 and V is TRBV6-1; D is perhaps TRBD1 (6 bases). Trimming removed 11 bases at V and 5 bases at J, with 13 bases between. The CDR3 is 12 amino acids. Germline V CDR1 and CDR2: MNHNS, SASEGT. Here the CDR3 DNA reads TGTGCCGTGGGGGCTAAACACAATGAGCAGTTCTTC. This gives the protein CAVGAKHNEQFF.

This clonotype has more than one count but fewer than ten. The V gene is TRBV11-2, the J gene TRBJ2-1, with TRBD2 matching 10 bases. The CDR3 totals 16 residues. Germline CDR1 SGHAT, CDR2 FQNNGV. After removal of 2 bases from V and 5 bases from J, the junction contained 6 bases not matched to a gene. For the CDR3, the DNA is TGTGCCAGCAGCTTAATATCTAGCGGGAGTAACAATGAGCAGTTCTTC. Protein: CASSLISSGSNNEQFF.

The sample holds many counts of this clonotype. V usage is TRBV12-3 or TRBV12-4 and J usage is TRBJ2-5; TRBD1 matches 7 bases. V shed 5 bases, J shed 3 bases, and the junction held 3 bases outside the gene matches. The CDR3 extends over 13 amino acids. The CDR3 DNA is TGTGCCAGCAGTCTCGGGACAGAAGAGACCCAGTACTTC. Amino acids: CASSLGTEETQYF.

This clonotype was detected ten times or more. V and J are TRBV24-1 and TRBJ2-5; 8 bases match TRBD2. The CDR3 is 17 amino acids. Germline-derived CDR1 and CDR2 are KGHDR and SFDVKD. Trimming removed 3 bases from V and 4 bases from J; junction bases left unmatched: 12. The CDR3 DNA follows: TGTGCCACCAGTGATAGCGGGAGTAAGTACTACGGAGAGACCCAGTACTTC. It is translated as CATSDSGSKYYGETQYF.

There are many counts of this clonotype. The CDR3 spells CASSQGPWDEQFF. The CDR3 DNA follows: TGCGCCAGCAGCCAAGGTCCGTGGGATGAGCAGTTCTTC. V is TRBV4-3 and J is TRBJ2-1; no reliable D call. The CDR3 spans 13 residues. Trimming left V 1 base short and J 8 bases short, with 9 bases between. Germline V gives CDR1 LGHNA, CDR2 YSLEER.

There are many counts of this clonotype. This sequence joins TRBV12-3 or TRBV12-4 and TRBJ2-3, with 10 positions matching TRBD1. Germline trimming cut 4 bases from V and 3 bases from J; bases unmatched to any gene: 7. CDR3 length equals 16 residues. The CDR3 is CASSSRTGGRTDTQYF. The CDR3 DNA follows: TGTGCCAGCAGTTCCCGGACAGGGGGGAGAACAGATACGCAGTATTTT.

The chain recombines TRBV3-1 with TRBJ2-3; D gene ambiguous. CDR1 is LGHDT and CDR2 is YNNKEL in the germline V gene (reference sequence). CDR3 length: 12 residues. The ends were cut back, 1 base at V and 4 bases at J, with 3 bases in the middle. CDR3 DNA sequence: TGTGCCAGCAGCCAAGTGTCAGATACGCAGTATTTT. Protein: CASSQVSDTQYF.

As for this clonotype: Possible read error: a much larger clone is one base away. The chain uses TRBV5-5 and TRBJ1-5, with D unresolved. Germline-derived CDR1 and CDR2 are SGHKS and YYEKEE (reference sequence). This CDR3 region has 15 residues. CDR3 protein: CVSSLLLTAYQPQHF. CDR3 DNA: TGTGTCAGCAGCTTGCTATTGACTGCATATCAGCCCCAGCATTTT.

The chain is built from TRBV6-6 and TRBJ1-1; 10 bases fit TRBD1. V lost 5 bases and J lost 3; bases outside the gene matches: 0. The CDR3 runs to 13 residues. The germline gives CDR1 MNHNY, CDR2 SVGAGI (reference sequence). Here the CDR3 reads CASSGQGDTEAFF. The CDR3 DNA follows: TGTGCCAGCAGTGGACAGGGGGACACTGAAGCTTTCTTT.

This clonotype was recorded a few times. The V call is TRBV12-5, the J call TRBJ1-1; TRBD1 is a possible D gene (5 bases). This CDR3 spans 15 amino acids. The germline CDR1 and CDR2 sequences are LGHNT and FRNRAP. V was clipped by 3 bases and J by 1 base, with 12 bases between them. The CDR3 region is CASGFLGGGNTEAFF. CDR3 sequence (DNA): TGTGCTAGTGGTTTTCTTGGGGGTGGGAACACTGAAGCTTTCTTT.